This passage covers 3 T cell receptor beta chains from one sample sequenced in a study of identical twins (dated by TCRdb to between 2015 and 2016). The method behind the library was 5' RACE. Sequencing was performed on an Illumina HiSeq 2000. TCRdb trimmed public reads at Q25 via fastp, called clones via MiXCR and kept in-frame beta chains. Records with the same CDR3 protein are collapsed into one entry carrying the most frequent genes and DNA. The sample table holds fewer than 650,000 distinct CDR3 sequences, of which under 8.5% were seen once. Around 1.6% of the sample is held by the ten biggest clonotypes. These data also formed part of another study, on yellow fever vaccine responses in identical twins.

The sequenced material came from PBMCs. Receptors were obtained from a woman in her late teens or twenties in good health.

This chain connects TRBV12-3 or TRBV12-4 to TRBJ1-1, with 10 bases identical to TRBD1. The J segment lost 3 bases and the V segment lost 8 bases, leaving 21 bases of the junction unmatched. The CDR3 covers 19 residues. The CDR3 loop reads CASLSFRTGGLIVDTEAFF. In nucleotides, the CDR3 is TGTGCCAGCCTCAGTTTCCGGACAGGGGGTTTAATTGTTGACACTGAAGCTTTCTTT.

The chain's CDR3 is CATWTGLDEQFF. Here the CDR3 DNA reads TGTGCCACCTGGACAGGGCTTGATGAGCAGTTCTTC. The chain employs TRBV10-3 and TRBJ2-1, with TRBD1 identical over 8 bases. V shed 10 bases, J shed 8 bases, and the junction held 7 bases outside the gene matches. CDR1 ENHRY and CDR2 SYGVKD come from the germline V gene. This CDR3 contains 12 residues.

The chain has TRBV7-9 and TRBJ2-2, with D perhaps given as TRBD1 or TRBD2 (5 bases each). V was cut by 7 bases and J by 0 bases, with 9 bases left in between. The V gene's germline CDR1 is SEHNR and CDR2 FQNEAQ (reference sequence). The CDR3 has 14 residues. The CDR3 reads CASNGTANTGELFF. As DNA, the CDR3 is TGTGCCAGCAACGGGACGGCGAACACCGGGGAGCTGTTTTTT.